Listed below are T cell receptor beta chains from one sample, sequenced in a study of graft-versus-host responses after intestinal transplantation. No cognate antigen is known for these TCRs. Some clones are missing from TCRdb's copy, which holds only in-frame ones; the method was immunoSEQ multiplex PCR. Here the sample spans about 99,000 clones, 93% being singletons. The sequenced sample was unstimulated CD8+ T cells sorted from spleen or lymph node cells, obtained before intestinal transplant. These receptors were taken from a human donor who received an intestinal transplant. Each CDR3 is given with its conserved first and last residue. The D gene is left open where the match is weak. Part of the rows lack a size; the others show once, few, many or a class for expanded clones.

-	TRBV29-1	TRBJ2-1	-	TGCAGCGCCGAGGGAAGTTGGGCCCAAACCTACAATGAGCAGTTCTTC	CSAEGSWAQTYNEQFF
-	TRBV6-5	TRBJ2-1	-	TGTGCCAGTGGTGTAGGAAACAATGAGCAGTTCTTC	CASGVGNNEQFF
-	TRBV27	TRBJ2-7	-	TGTGCCAGCAGTTTAGGTCTAGAGTTCTACGAGCAGTACTTC	CASSLGLEFYEQYF
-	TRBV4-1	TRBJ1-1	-	TGCGCCAGCAGCCAGGTCCTGGGGGCTGGGGTAGAAGCTTTCTTT	CASSQVLGAGVEAFF
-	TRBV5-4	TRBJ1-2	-	TGTGCCAGCAGCCCTCTCGGACAGTACGGCGGCTACACCTTC	CASSPLGQYGGYTF
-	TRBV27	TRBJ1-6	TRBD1	TGTGCCAGCAGTTTAGGACAGGGGGCAGGTTCACCCCTCCACTTT	CASSLGQGAGSPLHF
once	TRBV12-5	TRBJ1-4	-	TGTGCTAGTGGTTCCCGGGGGGAAGAAAAACTGTTTTTT	CASGSRGEEKLFF
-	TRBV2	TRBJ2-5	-	TGTGCCAGCAGTGAAGGAGTCGCCGGGACTGGCCAAGAGACCCAGTACTTC	CASSEGVAGTGQETQYF
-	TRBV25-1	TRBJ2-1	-	TGTGCCAGCGGGACCCATTACAATGAGCAGTTCTTC	CASGTHYNEQFF
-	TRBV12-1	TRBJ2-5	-	TGTGCCAGCAGCCTTGGCTGGACTATTGTTGGCCAGACCCAGTACTTC	CASSLGWTIVGQTQYF
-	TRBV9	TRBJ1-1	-	TGTGCCAGCAGCGTAGGGGGGGCAACTGAAGCTTTCTTT	CASSVGGATEAFF
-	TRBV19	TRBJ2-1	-	TGTGCCAGTAACAGCAGACTGTTCAATGAGCAGTTCTTC	CASNSRLFNEQFF
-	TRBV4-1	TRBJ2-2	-	TGCGCCAGCAGCCAAGTTGAGGCCGGGGAGCTGTTTTTT	CASSQVEAGELFF
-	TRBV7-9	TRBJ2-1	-	TGTGCCAGCAGCCCCCGGGACAACCTAAGGAACAATGAGCAGTTCTTC	CASSPRDNLRNNEQFF
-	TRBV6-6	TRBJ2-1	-	TGTGCCAGCAGTTACTCGAAGCCCAATGAGCAGTTCTTC	CASSYSKPNEQFF
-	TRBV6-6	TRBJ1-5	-	TGTGCCAGCAGCTATGTAGGCAGTAACAATCAGCCCCAGCATTTT	CASSYVGSNNQPQHF
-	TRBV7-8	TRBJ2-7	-	TGTGCCAGCAGCAGAGGAGGTTGGGCCTACGAGCAGTACTTC	CASSRGGWAYEQYF
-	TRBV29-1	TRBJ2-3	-	TGCAGCGTATGGGACCGCTACAGCACAGATACGCAGTATTTT	CSVWDRYSTDTQYF
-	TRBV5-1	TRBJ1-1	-	TGCGCCAGCAGCTTGGCTGGCAGGGTGAACACTGAAGCTTTCTTT	CASSLAGRVNTEAFF